One and the same sample provided the 27 T cell receptor beta chains below, sequenced in a study of T-cell memory formation after mild COVID-19 (dated by TCRdb to 2020 to 2022). The library was generated by 5' RACE. Data came from an Illumina NovaSeq 6000. TCRdb applied fastp at Q25 and MiXCR to the public reads, then kept only in-frame beta chains. One record per CDR3 amino acid sequence lists the most common genes and DNA. For this sample the table gives about 150,000 distinct CDR3 sequences, of which approximately 14% were detected only once. The ten largest clones represent less than 15% of the sample. Sample: PBMCs or a T cell subset sorted from them (not recorded which). Source of these receptors: an adult woman who had mild COVID-19 (a few samples of this study predate the infection). The sample titles of this study are shuffled in the database, so cell type and time point are left out; the donor was told from shared clones.

This clonotype was found a few times. The genes are TRBV9 and TRBJ2-7; the D gene is possibly TRBD1 (6 bases). Trimming took off 0 bases at V and 3 bases at J, with 16 bases between the two ends. The germline V gene encodes CDR1 SGDLS and CDR2 YYNGEE. This CDR3 is built from 16 residues. As DNA, the CDR3 is TGTGCCAGCAGCGTAGGGCCGAGACAGGCTCACTACGAGCAGTACTTC. It codes for CASSVGPRQAHYEQYF. The full variable domain, with the rest looked up from reference TRBV9 and TRBJ2-7, is DSGVTQTPKHLITATGQRVTLRCSPRSGDLSVYWYQQSLDQGLQFLIQYYNGEERAKGNILERFSAQQFPDLHSELNLSSLELGDSALYFCASSVGPRQAHYEQYFGPGTRLTVT.

V gene TRBV5-1 combines with J gene TRBJ1-4; no reliable D call. The V gene lost 7 bases and the J gene lost 0 bases, with 4 bases spanning the gap. The CDR3 extends over 12 amino acids. Germline V gene sequence: CDR1 SGHRS, CDR2 YFSETQ. CDR3 loop: CASRTTNEKLFF. The CDR3 nucleotides are TGCGCCAGCCGGACAACTAATGAAAAACTGTTTTTT.

This clonotype has a handful of counts. This rearrangement joins TRBV9 to TRBJ2-2, with D possibly TRBD2 on 5 matching bases. CDR1 and CDR2 from the germline V gene are SGDLS and YYNGEE. This CDR3 is 14 amino acids long. Trimming took off 0 bases at V and 6 bases at J, with 9 bases between the two ends. CDR3 sequence (DNA): TGTGCCAGCAGCGTAGAATTGAGGGCCGGGGAGCTGTTTTTT. It specifies CASSVELRAGELFF.

The chain uses TRBV10-3 and TRBJ2-7; 10 bases fit TRBD2. The CDR3 length is 15 residues. From germline, CDR1 is ENHRY and CDR2 SYGVKD. V was clipped by 3 bases and J by 1 base; unmatched bases: 3. As DNA, the CDR3 is TGTGCCATCAGTGATCCGGGACTAGCGTCCTACGAGCAGTACTTC. This gives the protein CAISDPGLASYEQYF.

This clonotype showed up just a few times. This chain uses TRBV15 with TRBJ2-7, with a tentative D call TRBD2 (6 bases). The CDR3 totals 14 residues. From germline, CDR1 is LNHNV and CDR2 YYDKDF (reference sequence). The germline V and J ends were trimmed by 5 bases and 6 bases, with 17 bases remaining between them. Here the CDR3 DNA reads TGTGCCACCAGCTATACTCGGGAGCCCGCCGAGCAGTACTTC. Translation: CATSYTREPAEQYF.

The chain joins TRBV5-1 to TRBJ1-1; D may be TRBD1 (5 bases). This CDR3 is 14 amino acids long. Germline assignment: CDR1 SGHRS and CDR2 YFSETQ. V was shortened by 4 bases and J by 1 base, with 11 bases between the two germline ends. The CDR3: CASSPPQENTEAFF. Here the CDR3 DNA reads TGCGCCAGCAGCCCCCCACAGGAGAACACTGAAGCTTTCTTT.

The J gene is TRBJ2-4, the V gene TRBV20-1, with 9 bases matching TRBD2. This CDR3 is 14 amino acids long. Germline lookup yields CDR1 DFQATT and CDR2 SNEGSKA (reference sequence). After removal of 7 bases from V and 3 bases from J, the junction contained 7 bases not matched to a gene. This CDR3 is CSVLSGGFKNIQYF. The DNA for the CDR3 is TGCAGTGTCCTTAGCGGGGGATTCAAAAACATTCAGTACTTC.

This clonotype has just a few counts. This chain connects TRBV7-6 to TRBJ2-2; tentative D call: TRBD2 (6 bases). Germline V gene data show CDR1 as SGHVS and CDR2 as FNYEAQ. This CDR3 region has 15 residues. The ends were cut back, 5 bases at V and 3 bases at J, with 13 bases in the middle. The CDR3 loop reads CASSPYWGDTGELFF. The CDR3 DNA follows: TGTGCCAGCAGCCCCTACTGGGGGGACACCGGGGAGCTGTTTTTT.

This chain connects TRBV6-2 or TRBV6-3 to TRBJ2-1; D perhaps matches TRBD2 (5 bases). V dropped 5 bases and J dropped 10 bases, with 12 bases sitting between them. The CDR3 has 12 amino acids. Germline-derived CDR1 and CDR2 are MNHEY and SVGEGT. The CDR3 sequence is CASSITRGEQFF. CDR3 nucleotides: TGTGCCAGCAGTATAACTAGAGGCGAGCAGTTCTTC.

This clonotype has more than one count but fewer than ten. The chain combines TRBV7-8 with TRBJ2-3, with TRBD2 matching over 13 bases. Unmatched junction bases numbered 4, after V lost 1 base and J lost 6 bases. The CDR3 has 16 residues. Germline V gene sequence: CDR1 SGHVS, CDR2 FQNEAQ. CDR3 sequence reads: CASSLVGLAGRDTQYF. The CDR3 region has the DNA TGTGCCAGCAGCTTAGTGGGACTAGCGGGGAGGGATACGCAGTATTTT.

The chain carries TRBV29-1 and TRBJ2-5, with 9 bases matching TRBD1. The ends lost 3 bases at V and 2 bases at J; junction bases unmatched: 1. CDR1 and CDR2 (germline): SQVTM, ANQGSEA. The CDR3 covers 13 residues. The CDR3 bases are TGCAGCGTTGAGGGACAGGGTCAAGAGACCCAGTACTTC. Translating gives CSVEGQGQETQYF.

This chain joins TRBV7-2 and TRBJ2-7, with D unclear. Germline assignment: CDR1 SGHTA and CDR2 FQGNSA. The CDR3 length is 11 residues. V dropped 5 bases and J dropped 3 bases, with 5 bases sitting between them. CDR3 DNA sequence: TGTGCCAGCAGCACCTACTACGAGCAGTACTTC. Translated, it gives CASSTYYEQYF.

The chain recombines TRBV5-1 with TRBJ2-7; 8 bases are a match to TRBD1. CDR1 is SGHRS and CDR2 is YFSETQ in the germline V gene. This CDR3 contains 15 residues. J lost 6 bases, V lost 1 base, and 9 bases had no gene match. The CDR3 sequence is CASSLSQGARAEQYF. CDR3 bases: TGCGCCAGCAGCTTGTCGCAGGGGGCGCGGGCCGAGCAGTACTTC.

This clonotype was seen more than once but under ten times. CDR3 DNA sequence: TGTGCCAGCAGCGCAACATTAGCCTCCCGGGGTTACGAGCAGTACTTC. This encodes CASSATLASRGYEQYF. The rearrangement joins TRBV5-6 to TRBJ2-7; the D gene is possibly TRBD2 (5 bases). Germline V gene sequence: CDR1 SGHDT, CDR2 YYEEEE. The V end was cut by 4 bases, the J end by 4 bases, with 21 bases between. There are 16 residues in the CDR3.

The genes are TRBV11-2 and TRBJ2-2; the match to TRBD2 covers 9 bases. The germline V gene has CDR1 SGHAT and CDR2 FQNNGV. CDR3 length: 17 amino acids. V was clipped by 4 bases and J by 0 bases; unmatched bases: 6. For the CDR3, the DNA is TGTGCCAGCAGCTCGGTTGGCGGGGGGGCGAACACCGGGGAGCTGTTTTTT. Encoded protein: CASSSVGGGANTGELFF.

This clonotype came up a few times. The CDR3 spells CASSGLQTGGETQYF. For the CDR3, the DNA is TGTGCCAGCAGCGGTTTGCAGACAGGAGGGGAGACCCAGTACTTC. The gene calls are TRBV9 and TRBJ2-5; D may be TRBD1 or TRBD2 (6 bases each). CDR1 and CDR2 (germline): SGDLS, YYNGEE. With 3 bases removed from V and 5 bases from J, the gap between germline ends came to 17 bases. This CDR3 comprises 15 residues.

This clonotype was recorded a few times. J is TRBJ2-5 and V is TRBV28, with TRBD2 identical over 13 bases. Germline V gene data show CDR1 as MDHEN and CDR2 as SYDVKM. The CDR3 runs to 15 residues. The trim removed 6 bases at V and 2 bases at J, leaving 3 bases unmatched. CDR3 coding DNA: TGTGCCAGCAGGGGACTAGCGGGATATCAAGAGACCCAGTACTTC. Translated, it gives CASRGLAGYQETQYF.

This clonotype has more than one count but fewer than ten. V and J are TRBV7-9 and TRBJ2-7; 9 bases fit TRBD2. Germline V gene lookup returns CDR1 SEHNR and CDR2 FQNEAQ (reference sequence). After removal of 3 bases from V and 4 bases from J, the junction contained 4 bases not matched to a gene. The CDR3 runs 14 residues. CDR3 residues: CASSFSGGRYEQYF. The CDR3 bases are TGTGCCAGCAGCTTCAGCGGGGGGCGGTACGAGCAGTACTTC.

CDR3 residues: CASSLVTGYEQYF. DNA for the CDR3: TGTGCCAGCAGCTTAGTGACAGGGTACGAGCAGTACTTC. The chain carries TRBV7-2 and TRBJ2-7, with 7 bases identical to TRBD1. Germline V gene data show CDR1 as SGHTA and CDR2 as FQGNSA. The trim removed 1 base at V and 4 bases at J, leaving 1 base unmatched. The CDR3 consists of 13 residues. Looking up the rest from reference TRBV7-2 and TRBJ2-7 gives the full variable domain: GAGVSQSPSNKVTEKGKDVELRCDPISGHTALYWYRQSLGQGLEFLIYFQGNSAPDKSGLPSDRFSAERTGGSVSTLTIQRTQQEDSAVYLCASSLVTGYEQYFGPGTRLTVT.

This clonotype has only a few counts. The chain joins TRBV6-2 or TRBV6-3 to TRBJ2-7; possibly TRBD1 for D (6 bases). The CDR3 is 13 residues long. Germline CDR1 and CDR2: MNHEY and SVGEGT. With 5 bases removed from V and 1 base from J, the gap between germline ends came to 9 bases. This CDR3 is CASSTGLSYEQYF. As DNA, the CDR3 is TGTGCCAGCAGTACAGGGTTGTCCTACGAGCAGTACTTC.

This chain links TRBV9 with TRBJ2-3; the match to TRBD2 covers 11 bases. The CDR3 is made up of 16 amino acids. J was trimmed by 3 bases and V by 3 bases; bases with no gene match: 6. The germline gives CDR1 SGDLS, CDR2 YYNGEE. The CDR3 nucleotides are TGTGCCAGCAGCGCTACTAGCGGGAGCGGGACAGATACGCAGTATTTT. This sequence encodes CASSATSGSGTDTQYF.

This clonotype was picked up a small number of times. This chain connects TRBV6-5 to TRBJ2-4, with 10 bases identical to TRBD1. The V and J ends lost 7 bases and 7 bases, in that order; junction bases with no gene match: 7. Per the germline V gene, CDR1 is MNHEY and CDR2 is SVGAGI. CDR3 length: 14 residues. The CDR3: CASKGTGARNIQYF. CDR3 bases: TGTGCCAGCAAAGGGACAGGGGCACGGAACATTCAGTACTTC.

The V call is TRBV5-5, the J call TRBJ2-4; a weak D match, TRBD1 (6 bases). This CDR3 contains 15 residues. Trimming removed 2 bases from V and 7 bases from J, with 16 bases in between. The germline CDR1 and CDR2 sequences are SGHKS and YYEKEE (reference sequence). The CDR3 loop reads CASSLRFKQGNIQYF. CDR3 in DNA: TGTGCCAGCAGCTTACGTTTCAAGCAGGGGAACATTCAGTACTTC.

In nucleotides, the CDR3 is TGTGCCAGCAGTTTGCCGGGGTGTCACTACGAGCAGTACTTC. It specifies CASSLPGCHYEQYF. The genes are TRBV6-7 and TRBJ2-7, with TRBD2 as a possible D gene (5 bases). TRBV6-7 counts as an open reading frame of uncertain function. The CDR3 spans 14 residues. Trimming took 4 bases from V and 3 from J, leaving 13 bases between them.

Ten or more counts support this clonotype. The chain uses TRBV7-8 and TRBJ2-5, with unresolved D. V gave up 3 bases and J gave up 5 bases, with 10 bases separating them. Germline CDR1 reads SGHVS; CDR2 reads FQNEAQ. The CDR3 consists of 13 residues. The CDR3 here is CASSFRLEETQYF. The CDR3 DNA reads as TGTGCCAGCAGCTTTCGACTGGAGGAGACCCAGTACTTC.

The chain is built from TRBV12-5 and TRBJ1-1; D is perhaps TRBD1 (5 bases). V was shortened by 0 bases and J by 4 bases, with 9 bases between the two germline ends. This CDR3 region has 14 residues. Germline V CDR1 and CDR2: LGHNT, FRNRAP. CDR3 in amino acids: CASGLVPGGTEAFF. The DNA of the CDR3 is TGTGCTAGTGGTTTGGTACCTGGGGGCACTGAAGCTTTCTTT. The full variable domain, in which reference TRBV12-5 and TRBJ1-1 provide the parts outside the CDR3, is DARVTQTPRHKVTEMGQEVTMRCQPILGHNTVFWYRQTMMQGLELLAYFRNRAPLDDSGMPKDRFSAEMPDATLATLKIQPSEPRDSAVYFCASGLVPGGTEAFFGQGTRLTVV.

In this sample, this clonotype turned up a few times. The rearrangement joins TRBV20-1 to TRBJ2-3; 10 bases are a match to TRBD2. From germline, CDR1 is DFQATT and CDR2 SNEGSKA (reference sequence). The CDR3 is made up of 14 amino acids. J gave up 2 bases and V 3 bases, and 2 bases lay outside the gene matches. CDR3 protein: CSASLAGVTDTQYF. The CDR3 nucleotides read TGCAGTGCTAGCCTAGCGGGAGTCACAGATACGCAGTATTTT.